The TCR beta chain under discussion was sequenced for a study of control samples from healthy donors and cancer patients. This CDR3 spans 17 amino acids. The germline gives CDR1 LNHDA, CDR2 SQIVND (reference sequence). V gave up 5 bases and J gave up 1 base; unmatched junction bases: 10. Profiling relied on immunoSEQ multiplex PCR, and the TCRdb table lists in-frame clones only, not all of them. The data hold about 130,000 clones, with roughly 94% observed a single time. The receptor's source is a man aged 55 to 70 with colorectal cancer. This chain links TRBV19 with TRBJ2-3, with 9 bases that match TRBD2. The source material was PBMCs. CDR3 nucleotide sequence: TGTGCCAGTAGTGCCGTAGGTCGGACTAGCGGCACAGATACGCAGTATTTT. Residues: CASSAVGRTSGTDTQYF.